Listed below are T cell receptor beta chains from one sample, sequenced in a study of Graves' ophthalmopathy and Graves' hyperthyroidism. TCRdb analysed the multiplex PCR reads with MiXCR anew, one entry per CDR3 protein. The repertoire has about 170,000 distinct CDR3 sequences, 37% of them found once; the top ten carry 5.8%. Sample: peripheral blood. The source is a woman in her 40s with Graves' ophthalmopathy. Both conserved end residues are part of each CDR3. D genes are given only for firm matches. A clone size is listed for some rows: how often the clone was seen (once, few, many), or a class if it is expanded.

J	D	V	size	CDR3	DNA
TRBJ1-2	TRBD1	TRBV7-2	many	CASSPWTGYGYTF	TGTGCCAGCAGCCCGTGGACAGGGTATGGCTACACCTTC
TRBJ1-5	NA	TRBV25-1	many	CASSDLNQPQHF	TGTGCCAGCTCGGACCTAAATCAGCCCCAGCATTTT
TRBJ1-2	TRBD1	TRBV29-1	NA	CSVETDRGEVKNGYTF	TGCAGCGTTGAAACTGACAGGGGTGAGGTTAAGAATGGCTACACCTTC
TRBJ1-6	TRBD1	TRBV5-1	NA	CASSLLRQGRSPLHF	TGCGCCAGCAGCTTACTCCGACAGGGAAGGTCACCCCTCCACTTT
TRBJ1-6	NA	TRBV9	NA	CASSVEGRPNSPLHF	TGTGCCAGCAGCGTAGAAGGGAGACCTAATTCACCCCTCCACTTT
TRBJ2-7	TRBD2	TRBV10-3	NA	CAISPRGGRPSYEQYF	TGTGCCATCAGCCCCCGGGGCGGGAGGCCCTCCTACGAGCAGTACTTC
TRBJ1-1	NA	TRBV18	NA	CASWHSVNTEAFF	TGTGCCAGCTGGCATTCAGTGAACACTGAAGCTTTCTTT
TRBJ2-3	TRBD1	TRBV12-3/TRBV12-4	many	CASSSGQGRDTQYF	TGTGCTAGCAGTTCCGGACAGGGACGAGATACGCAGTATTTT
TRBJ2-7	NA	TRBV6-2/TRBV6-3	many	CASSLRSSYEQYF	TGTGCCAGCAGCCTCCGGAGCTCCTACGAGCAGTACTTC
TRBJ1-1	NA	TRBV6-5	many	CASSYTGTTEAFF	TGTGCCAGCAGTTACACAGGTACCACTGAAGCTTTCTTT
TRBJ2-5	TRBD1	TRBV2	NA	CASSGTGVIRETQYF	TGTGCCAGCAGTGGCACAGGGGTTATTCGAGAGACCCAGTACTTC
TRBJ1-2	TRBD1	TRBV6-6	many	CASSTRQGGYTF	TGTGCCAGCAGCACAAGACAGGGGGGCTACACCTTC